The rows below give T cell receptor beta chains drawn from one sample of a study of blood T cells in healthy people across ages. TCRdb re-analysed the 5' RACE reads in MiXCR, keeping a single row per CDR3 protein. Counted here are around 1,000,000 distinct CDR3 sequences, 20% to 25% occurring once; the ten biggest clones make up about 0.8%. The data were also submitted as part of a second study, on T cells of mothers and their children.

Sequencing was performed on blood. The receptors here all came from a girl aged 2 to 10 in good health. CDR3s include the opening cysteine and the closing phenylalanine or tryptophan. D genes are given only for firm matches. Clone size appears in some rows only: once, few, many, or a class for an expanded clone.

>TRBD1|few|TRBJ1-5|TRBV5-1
TGCGCCAGCAGCTGGGGACAGGGCGGCCAGCCCCAGCATTTT
CASSWGQGGQPQHF
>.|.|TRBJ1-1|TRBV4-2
TGTGCCAGCAGCCAGGGCTCCCCCTTTGTAGAAGGAAACACTGAAGCTTTCTTT
CASSQGSPFVEGNTEAFF
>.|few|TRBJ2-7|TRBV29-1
TGCAGCGTTGAAGATGGGTCCGGTTCCTACGAGCAGTACTTC
CSVEDGSGSYEQYF
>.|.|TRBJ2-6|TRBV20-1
TGCAGTGCTTGGCCGTCCGGGGCCAACGTCCTGACTTTC
CSAWPSGANVLTF
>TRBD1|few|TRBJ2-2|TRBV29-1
TGCAGCGTGTTAGACAGGGGAGAAAGGACCGGGGAGCTGTTTTTT
CSVLDRGERTGELFF
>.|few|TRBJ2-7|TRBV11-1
TGTGCCAGCAGCTGGGGAAACAGGGACGAGCAGTACTTC
CASSWGNRDEQYF
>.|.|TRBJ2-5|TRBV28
TGTGCCAGCAGTCATCCGGTCGCAAAAGAGACCCAGCACTTC
CASSHPVAKETQHF
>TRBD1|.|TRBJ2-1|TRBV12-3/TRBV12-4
TGTGCCAGCAGGCCGGGACAGGGACCCCCCTACAATGAGCAGTTCTTC
CASRPGQGPPYNEQFF
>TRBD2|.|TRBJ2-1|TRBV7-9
TGTGCCAGCAGCTCGCCGGGACTAGCGAATGAGCAGTTCTTC
CASSSPGLANEQFF
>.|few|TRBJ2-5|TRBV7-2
TGTGCCAGCAGCCCTCTTTTGGGTGCTAGTATGGAGACCCAGTACTTC
CASSPLLGASMETQYF
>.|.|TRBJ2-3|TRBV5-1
TGCGCCAGCGACGAGACTATGAGCACAGATACGCAGTATTTT
CASDETMSTDTQYF
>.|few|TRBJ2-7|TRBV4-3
TGCGCCAGCAGCCAAGATTGGAGAGGAGTCGGGTGGGAGCAGTACTTC
CASSQDWRGVGWEQYF
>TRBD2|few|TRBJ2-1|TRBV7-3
TGTGCCAGCAGAATGGGGCGGGGGGGCCGGAATGAGCAGTTCTTC
CASRMGRGGRNEQFF
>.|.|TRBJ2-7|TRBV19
TGTGCCAGTAGTTGGGGAGTTAGCGATGATGGTTACGAGCAGTACTTC
CASSWGVSDDGYEQYF
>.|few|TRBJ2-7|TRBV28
TGTGCCAGCAGTGTCCCCTCCCGGGGATACGAGCAGTACTTC
CASSVPSRGYEQYF
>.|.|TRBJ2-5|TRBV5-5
TGTGCCAGCAGCCACTGGGACCTCGACTGGGAGACCCAGTACTTC
CASSHWDLDWETQYF